This TCR beta chain was recovered during a study of patients and donors after allogeneic stem cell transplantation. TCRdb itself ran the RT-PCR reads through MiXCR, one entry per CDR3 protein. The data contain roughly 940,000 distinct CDR3 sequences, more than 15% of them singletons. There are 15 residues in the CDR3. The V end lost 5 bases, the J end lost 4 bases, and 17 bases lay between the germline ends. The sequence was obtained from a human donor who was either an allogeneic HSCT recipient or a stem cell or donor lymphocyte infusion donor (not recorded which). It is not recorded whose cells these are; they may come from a transplant donor. Sequencing was carried out using blood, either unsorted or a sorted T cell fraction (not recorded which). The rearrangement uses TRBV12-3 or TRBV12-4 and TRBJ2-5; the D is unclear. As DNA, the CDR3 is TGTGCCAGCAGTCCTAGTCGGGTGTCCGCAGAGACCCAGTACTTC. Residues: CASSPSRVSAETQYF.